The next 29 T cell receptor beta chains were all read from a single sample in a study of cytomegalovirus exposure and HLA in healthy donors. 13 Jbeta primers and 60 Vbeta primers were used for the PCR. The method was immunoSEQ multiplex PCR; TCRdb's version includes in-frame clones alone and lacks a portion of them. The sample records more than 95,000 clones, around 80% being singletons. Sequencing was carried out using PBMCs. All receptors derive from a female donor in good health and CMV-seronegative.

CDR3 sequence: CASSESIPTRGGYTF. CDR3 DNA sequence: TGCGCCAGCAGTGAATCTATTCCGACGCGGGGTGGCTACACCTTC. The rearrangement uses TRBV10-2 and TRBJ1-2; D uncertain. This CDR3 comprises 15 residues. Trimming removed 3 bases at V and 7 bases at J, with 18 bases between. Germline V lookup: CDR1 WSHSY, CDR2 SAAADI.

This clone was seen only a few times. V and J are TRBV19 and TRBJ1-4, with D possibly matching TRBD1 (6 bases). Germline CDR1 is LNHDA and CDR2 is SQIVND (reference sequence). There are 13 residues in the CDR3. V shed 11 bases and J shed 7 bases, with 17 bases lying between them. The DNA of the CDR3 is TGTGCCGCCGAGGGGGGGACCGGTGAAAAACTGTTTTTT. Protein product: CAAEGGTGEKLFF.

Concerning this clone itself: The same CDR3 is also encoded by other DNA sequences in this sample. The chain couples TRBV28 to TRBJ2-5; weak D call: TRBD2 (6 bases). The CDR3 runs to 18 residues. Trimming took off 6 bases at V and 4 bases at J, with 27 bases between the two ends. CDR1 and CDR2 from the germline V gene are MDHEN and SYDVKM. The CDR3 DNA is TGTGCCAGCAGCCTATCCCGGGACTCGCTGGACGAGGGAGAGACCCAGTACTTC. Amino acid sequence: CASSLSRDSLDEGETQYF.

This clone turned up a few times. The V gene is TRBV5-1, the J gene TRBJ1-1, with D tentatively TRBD1 (5 bases). This CDR3 region has 13 residues. Germline V gene lookup returns CDR1 SGHRS and CDR2 YFSETQ. Trimming took off 2 bases at V and 6 bases at J, with 11 bases between the two ends. CDR3 protein: CASSFQGRAEAFF. CDR3 sequence (DNA): TGCGCCAGCAGCTTTCAGGGTCGCGCTGAAGCTTTCTTT.

The rearrangement links TRBV2 to TRBJ1-2, with TRBD1 matching over 8 bases. CDR3 length equals 14 residues. Trimming cost V 6 bases and J 0 bases; bases outside gene matches: 3. The germline gives CDR1 SNHLY, CDR2 FYNNEI. As DNA, the CDR3 is TGTGCCAGCAGCGGGACAGGTACTAACTATGGCTACACCTTC. Translation gives CASSGTGTNYGYTF.

In this sample, this clone turned up a few times. This chain connects TRBV18 to TRBJ1-1, with D possibly being TRBD1 (6 bases). CDR1 and CDR2 from the germline V gene are KGHSH and LQKENI. V lost 3 bases and J 0 bases, leaving 14 bases between the germline ends. This CDR3 contains 16 residues. The CDR3 DNA sequence: TGTGCCAGCTCACCGAACGGCAGGGGATTGAACACTGAAGCTTTCTTT. Protein product: CASSPNGRGLNTEAFF.

This rearrangement joins TRBV4-1 to TRBJ1-2, with 7 bases aligning to TRBD1. V lost 0 bases to trimming and J lost 6 bases; unmatched junction nucleotides: 10. CDR1 is MGHRA, CDR2 YSYEKL, per germline. The CDR3 runs 16 residues. Here the CDR3 reads CASSQDSRGGADGYTF. CDR3 in DNA: TGCGCCAGCAGCCAAGATTCGCGAGGGGGCGCCGATGGCTACACCTTC.

V is TRBV7-3 and J is TRBJ2-5; TRBD2 aligns across 10 bases. There are 13 residues in the CDR3. From germline, CDR1 is SGHTA and CDR2 FQGTGA. J gave up 7 bases and V 5 bases, and 4 bases lay outside the gene matches. As DNA, the CDR3 is TGTGCCAGCAGCCCCAGCGGGGGGGTGACCCAGTACTTC. This encodes CASSPSGGVTQYF.

V gene TRBV27 combines with J gene TRBJ1-5; D not resolved. The V end was cut by 1 base, the J end by 0 bases, with 16 bases between. The germline CDR1 and CDR2 sequences are MNHEY and SMNVEV (reference sequence). This CDR3 region has 18 residues. CDR3 nucleotide sequence: TGTGCCAGCAGTTTATACGCGCGGCGGGCGGATAGCAATCAGCCCCAGCATTTT. Its protein product is CASSLYARRADSNQPQHF.

The sample holds one count of this clone. The chain couples TRBV7-9 to TRBJ2-5, with no clear D. The J call may be mistaken, given a closer DNA end match to TRBJ2-7. Germline V lookup: CDR1 SEHNR, CDR2 FQNEAQ (reference sequence). The CDR3 sequence is 14 residues long. CDR3 bases: TGTGCCAGCAGCTTCTCCAGCTACTACTACGAGCAGTACTTC. Translated: CASSFSSYYYEQYF.

The rearrangement joins TRBV4-2 to TRBJ2-7; the match to TRBD2 covers 8 bases. The V segment lost 3 bases and the J segment 3 bases; nucleotides outside the gene matches: 7. The CDR3 totals 15 residues. In germline, CDR1 is LGHNA, CDR2 YNFKEQ. The CDR3 reads CASSHTRGGIYEQYF. CDR3 nucleotides: TGTGCCAGCAGCCATACCCGGGGGGGTATCTACGAGCAGTACTTC.

The rearrangement uses TRBV2 and TRBJ1-5; D ambiguous. This CDR3 contains 14 residues. Trimming left V 5 bases short and J 5 bases short, with 13 bases between. In germline, CDR1 is SNHLY, CDR2 FYNNEI. The CDR3 here is CASSSVFRDQPQHF. In nucleotides, the CDR3 is TGTGCCAGCAGTTCGGTGTTCCGAGATCAGCCCCAGCATTTT.

The genes are TRBV9 and TRBJ2-3; no clear D. The germline V gene encodes CDR1 SGDLS and CDR2 YYNGEE. V dropped 0 bases and J dropped 4 bases, with 9 bases sitting between them. The CDR3 is made up of 14 amino acids. The CDR3 DNA reads TGTGCCAGCAGCGTAGCCGAGCGCTCAGATACGCAGTATTTT. It is translated as CASSVAERSDTQYF.

The V call is TRBV30, the J call TRBJ2-7; no reliable D call. Looked up from germline, CDR1 is GTSNPN and CDR2 is SVGIG (reference sequence). The CDR3 is 13 residues long. Trimming took off 3 bases at V and 2 bases at J, with 11 bases between the two ends. The CDR3 DNA sequence: TGTGCCTGGAGGAAACTGTCAACCTACGAGCAGTACTTC. It specifies CAWRKLSTYEQYF.

CDR3 nucleotide sequence: TGTGCCAGCAGTCCTCGGACAGGAGCTAACTATGGCTACACCTTC. This codes for CASSPRTGANYGYTF. The rearrangement links TRBV27 to TRBJ1-2, with TRBD1 identical over 7 bases. Germline-derived CDR1 and CDR2 are MNHEY and SMNVEV (reference sequence). The V gene end was trimmed by 5 bases and the J gene end by 0 bases; junction bases not matched to a gene: 6. CDR3 length: 15 residues.

The V and J genes are TRBV18 and TRBJ1-6; no definite D call. Trimming took 5 bases from V and 14 from J, leaving 13 bases between them. This CDR3 has 12 amino acids. Germline V gives CDR1 KGHSH, CDR2 LQKENI. CDR3 loop: CASSADAGTLHF. The CDR3 DNA is TGTGCCAGCTCAGCAGACGCGGGGACCCTCCACTTT.

This chain connects TRBV7-2 to TRBJ2-7, with TRBD1 matching over 9 bases. V dropped 1 base and J dropped 4; count of bases not matched to a gene: 8. Germline-derived CDR1 and CDR2 are SGHTA and FQGNSA. The CDR3 runs to 16 residues. CDR3 amino acids: CASSLEPGQGRYEQYF. CDR3 bases: TGTGCCAGCAGCTTAGAACCGGGACAGGGTCGTTACGAGCAGTACTTC.

The V call is TRBV5-6, the J call TRBJ2-5; 8 bases match TRBD1. Germline CDR1 is SGHDT and CDR2 is YYEEEE. This CDR3 is built from 15 residues. J was trimmed by 5 bases and V by 4 bases; bases with no gene match: 10. The CDR3 nucleotides are TGTGCCAGCAGCCTGCTCGACAGGGGAGGTGAGACCCAGTACTTC. Translating gives CASSLLDRGGETQYF.

This chain links TRBV7-9 with TRBJ2-5; 10 bases map to TRBD2. This CDR3 has 16 residues. Germline values: CDR1 SEHNR, CDR2 FQNEAQ (reference sequence). Trimming took 5 bases from V and 0 from J; bases not matched to a gene: 6. The DNA of the CDR3 is TGTGCCAGCAGCCAAGGACTAGCGGAGTACCAAGAGACCCAGTACTTC. It encodes CASSQGLAEYQETQYF.

For this clone: An end of the junction differs from the germline gene, which may be a read error. The chain uses TRBV19 and TRBJ2-4; D may be TRBD2 (6 bases). The CDR3 extends over 17 amino acids. Germline V lookup: CDR1 LNHDA, CDR2 SQIVND (reference sequence). The DNA of the CDR3 is TGTGCCAGTAGTCGGGACGGGAGTCTTAAGGGCCAAAACAGTCAGTACTTC. Translated, it gives CASSRDGSLKGQNSQYF.

The chain uses TRBV5-1 and TRBJ1-1; D uncertain. Germline values: CDR1 SGHRS, CDR2 YFSETQ. CDR3 size: 14 residues. The germline V and J ends were trimmed by 4 bases and 9 bases, with 19 bases remaining between them. In DNA form, the CDR3 reads TGCGCCAGCAGCCTGAGGGCAGGAAGCTCTCAAGCTTTCTTT. Encoded protein: CASSLRAGSSQAFF.

The chain links TRBV13 to TRBJ1-3; D unresolved. The CDR3 spans 16 residues. Germline-derived CDR1 and CDR2 are PRHDT and FYEKMQ (reference sequence). The germline V and J ends were trimmed by 1 base and 2 bases, with 12 bases remaining between them. The CDR3 DNA is TGTGCCAGCAGCTTAGCCCCCATCTACGCTGGAAACACCATATATTTT. Encoded protein: CASSLAPIYAGNTIYF.

Regarding this clone: This sample also contains other DNA sequences that code for the same CDR3. The gene calls are TRBV5-1 and TRBJ2-5, with a possible D match to TRBD2 (5 bases). V was shortened by 3 bases and J by 5 bases, with 5 bases between the two germline ends. This CDR3 has 11 residues. Per germline, CDR1 SGHRS and CDR2 YFSETQ. The CDR3 loop reads CASSSGETQYF. Here the CDR3 DNA reads TGCGCCAGCAGCTCGGGGGAGACCCAGTACTTC. Together with reference TRBV5-1 and TRBJ2-5, the CDR3 gives the full variable domain: KAGVTQTPRYLIKTRGQQVTLSCSPISGHRSVSWYQQTPGQGLQFLFEYFSETQRNKGNFPGRFSGRQFSNSRSEMNVSTLELGDSALYLCASSSGETQYFGPGTRLLVL.

The CDR3 DNA follows: TGCGCCAGCAGCTTGGAGTCGGCAGGGGGCCGCGGAGCAGGGTACTTC. Its translation is CASSLESAGGRGAGYF. The V gene is TRBV5-1, the J gene TRBJ2-7; 8 bases line up with TRBD1. The germline CDR1 and CDR2 sequences are SGHRS and YFSETQ. Losses at the gene ends were 0 bases for V and 12 bases for J; bases not matched to a gene: 17. The length of the CDR3 is 16 residues.

This clone was observed a few times. This sequence joins TRBV16 and TRBJ2-1, with 7 bases matching TRBD2. The CDR3 extends over 15 amino acids. Trimming at V came to 4 bases and at J to 7 bases, leaving 10 bases not matched to a gene. Germline CDR1 KGHSY, CDR2 FQNENV. The CDR3 bases are TGTGCCAGCAGCCCTTCTAGCGGTGGGTGGAATGAGCAGTTCTTC. It translates to CASSPSSGGWNEQFF.

The rearrangement links TRBV10-3 to TRBJ2-7; possible D gene TRBD1, 6 bases. The V end was cut by 2 bases, the J end by 5 bases, with 10 bases between. The CDR3 extends over 13 amino acids. The V gene's germline CDR1 is ENHRY and CDR2 SYGVKD. In DNA, the CDR3 is TGTGCCATCAGTGAGGGGACAAGAGACGAGCAGTACTTC. It encodes CAISEGTRDEQYF.

This chain joins TRBV6-5 and TRBJ1-5; D may be TRBD1 (5 bases). Per the germline V gene, CDR1 is MNHEY and CDR2 is SVGAGI. The V end was cut by 8 bases, the J end by 0 bases, with 8 bases between. CDR3 length equals 13 residues. The CDR3 loop is CASSGNSNQPQHF. In DNA, the CDR3 is TGTGCCAGCTCAGGGAATAGCAATCAGCCCCAGCATTTT.

The chain combines TRBV27 with TRBJ1-2; TRBD1 agrees at 8 bases. Germline V lookup: CDR1 MNHEY, CDR2 SMNVEV (reference sequence). This CDR3 spans 17 amino acids. V dropped 7 bases and J dropped 8; count of bases not matched to a gene: 21. The CDR3 here is CASKKILTGAPWFGYTF. The DNA for the CDR3 is TGTGCCAGCAAAAAGATCCTGACAGGGGCCCCTTGGTTCGGCTACACCTTC.

This chain uses TRBV5-1 with TRBJ1-2, with 7 nucleotides matching TRBD1. From germline, CDR1 is SGHRS and CDR2 YFSETQ. The CDR3 sequence is 16 residues long. The J segment lost 2 bases and the V segment lost 2 bases, leaving 9 bases of the junction unmatched. DNA of the CDR3: TGCGCCAGCAGCTTTAAACAGGGGTTAACGAACTATGGCTACACCTTC. Protein sequence: CASSFKQGLTNYGYTF.